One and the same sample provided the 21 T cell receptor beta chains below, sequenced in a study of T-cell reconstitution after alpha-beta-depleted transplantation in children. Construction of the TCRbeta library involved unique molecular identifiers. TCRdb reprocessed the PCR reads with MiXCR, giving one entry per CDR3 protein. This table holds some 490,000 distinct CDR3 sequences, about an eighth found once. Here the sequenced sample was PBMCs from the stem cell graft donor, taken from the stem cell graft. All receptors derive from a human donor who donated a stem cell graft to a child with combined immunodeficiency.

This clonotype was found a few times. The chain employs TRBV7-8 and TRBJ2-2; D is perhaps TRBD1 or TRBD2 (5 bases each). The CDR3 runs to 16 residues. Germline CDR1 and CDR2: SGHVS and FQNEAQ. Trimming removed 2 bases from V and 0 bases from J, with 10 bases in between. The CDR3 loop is CASSLFGTSNTGELFF. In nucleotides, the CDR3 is TGTGCCAGCAGCTTATTTGGGACGTCGAACACCGGGGAGCTGTTTTTT.

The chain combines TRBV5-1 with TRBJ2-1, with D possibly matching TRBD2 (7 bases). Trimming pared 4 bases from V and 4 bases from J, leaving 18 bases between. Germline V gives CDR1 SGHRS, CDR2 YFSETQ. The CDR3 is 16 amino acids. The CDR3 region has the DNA TGCGCCAGCAGCCGGAGCGGCGGGGGCCTATACAATGAGCAGTTCTTC. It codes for CASSRSGGGLYNEQFF.

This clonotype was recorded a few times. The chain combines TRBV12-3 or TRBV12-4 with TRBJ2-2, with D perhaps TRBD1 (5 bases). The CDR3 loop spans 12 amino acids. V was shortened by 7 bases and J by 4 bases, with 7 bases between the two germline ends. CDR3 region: CASNQGTGELFF. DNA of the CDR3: TGTGCCAGCAATCAGGGCACCGGGGAGCTGTTTTTT.

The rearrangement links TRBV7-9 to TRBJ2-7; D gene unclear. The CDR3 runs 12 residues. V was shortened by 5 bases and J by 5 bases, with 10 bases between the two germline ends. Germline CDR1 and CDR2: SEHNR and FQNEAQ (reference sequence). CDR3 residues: CASSPVAHEQYF. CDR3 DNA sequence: TGTGCCAGCAGCCCCGTGGCTCACGAGCAGTACTTC.

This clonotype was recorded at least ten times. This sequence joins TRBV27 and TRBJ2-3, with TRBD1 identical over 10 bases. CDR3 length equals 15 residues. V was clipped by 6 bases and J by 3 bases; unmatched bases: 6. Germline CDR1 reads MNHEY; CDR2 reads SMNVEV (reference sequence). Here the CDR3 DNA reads TGTGCCAGCAGGCGACCGGGACAGGGGACAGATACGCAGTATTTT. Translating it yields CASRRPGQGTDTQYF.

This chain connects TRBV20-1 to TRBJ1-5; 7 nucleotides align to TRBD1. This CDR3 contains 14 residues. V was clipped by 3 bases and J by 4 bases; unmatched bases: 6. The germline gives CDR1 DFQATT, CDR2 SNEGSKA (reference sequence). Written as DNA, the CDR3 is TGCAGTGCTAGGACAGGGTTTGGTAATCAGCCCCAGCATTTT. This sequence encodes CSARTGFGNQPQHF.

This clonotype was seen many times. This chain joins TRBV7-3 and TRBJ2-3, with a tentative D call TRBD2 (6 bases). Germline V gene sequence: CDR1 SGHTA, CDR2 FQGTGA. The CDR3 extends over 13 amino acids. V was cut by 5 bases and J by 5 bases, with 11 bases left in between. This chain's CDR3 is CASSPLEGDTQYF. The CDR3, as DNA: TGTGCCAGCAGCCCGCTGGAGGGAGATACGCAGTATTTT.

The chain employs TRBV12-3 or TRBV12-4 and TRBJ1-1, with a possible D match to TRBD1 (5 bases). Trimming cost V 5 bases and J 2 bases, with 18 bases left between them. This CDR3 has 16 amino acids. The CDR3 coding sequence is TGTGCCAGCAGTCCTCTCCGGGGCAGGACAAACACTGAAGCTTTCTTT. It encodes CASSPLRGRTNTEAFF.

CDR3 DNA: TGTGCCAGCAGCCTCAGGGGGGGGAACAATGAGCAGTTCTTC. Translating gives CASSLRGGNNEQFF. This rearrangement joins TRBV3-1 to TRBJ2-1; D is tentatively TRBD1 or TRBD2 (7 bases each). V lost 4 bases to trimming and J lost 5 bases, with 12 bases between them. The CDR3 is made up of 14 amino acids. Per the germline V gene, CDR1 is LGHDT and CDR2 is YNNKEL (reference sequence).

CDR3 sequence: CAWSVEVRGEQYF. CDR3 nucleotides: TGTGCCTGGAGTGTAGAGGTCCGGGGGGAGCAGTACTTC. The chain carries TRBV30 and TRBJ2-7, with TRBD2 as a possible D gene (6 bases). CDR3 length equals 13 residues. V lost 0 bases to trimming and J lost 7 bases, with 13 bases between them. Germline lookup yields CDR1 GTSNPN and CDR2 SVGIG (reference sequence).

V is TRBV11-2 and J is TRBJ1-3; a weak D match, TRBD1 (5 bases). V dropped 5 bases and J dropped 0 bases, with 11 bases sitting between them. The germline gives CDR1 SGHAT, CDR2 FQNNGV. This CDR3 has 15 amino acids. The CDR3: CASSPRTSSGNTIYF. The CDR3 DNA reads TGTGCCAGCAGCCCCAGGACAAGCTCTGGAAACACCATATATTTT.

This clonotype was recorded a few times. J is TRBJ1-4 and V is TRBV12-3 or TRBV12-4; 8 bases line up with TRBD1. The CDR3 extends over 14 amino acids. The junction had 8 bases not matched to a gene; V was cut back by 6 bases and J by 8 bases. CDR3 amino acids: CASSYGQGTEKLFF. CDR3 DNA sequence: TGTGCCAGCAGCTACGGACAGGGTACCGAAAAACTGTTTTTT.

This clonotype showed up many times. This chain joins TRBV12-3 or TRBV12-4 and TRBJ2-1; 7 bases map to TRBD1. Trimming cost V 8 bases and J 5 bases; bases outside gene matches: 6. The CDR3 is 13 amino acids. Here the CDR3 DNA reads TGTGCCAGCGCAGGTACAGGGGACAATGAGCAGTTCTTC. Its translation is CASAGTGDNEQFF.

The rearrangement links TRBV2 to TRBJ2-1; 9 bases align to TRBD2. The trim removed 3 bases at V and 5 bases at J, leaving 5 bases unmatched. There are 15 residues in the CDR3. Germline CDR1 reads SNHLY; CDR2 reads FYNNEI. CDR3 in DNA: TGTGCCAGCAGTGATTCTAGCGGGGCCCACAATGAGCAGTTCTTC. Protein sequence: CASSDSSGAHNEQFF.

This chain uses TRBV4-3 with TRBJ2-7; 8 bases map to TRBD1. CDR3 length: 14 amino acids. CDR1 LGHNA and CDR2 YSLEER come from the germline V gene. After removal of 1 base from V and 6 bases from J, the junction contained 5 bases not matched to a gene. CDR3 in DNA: TGCGCCAGCAGCCAAGCCGGGACAGGACGCGAGCAGTACTTC. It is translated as CASSQAGTGREQYF.

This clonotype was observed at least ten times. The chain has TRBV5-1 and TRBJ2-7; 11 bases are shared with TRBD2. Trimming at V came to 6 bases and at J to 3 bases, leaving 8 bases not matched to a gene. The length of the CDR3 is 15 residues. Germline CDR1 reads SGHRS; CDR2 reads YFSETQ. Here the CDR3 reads CASTPSGTSGYEQYF. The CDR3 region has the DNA TGCGCCAGCACCCCCTCCGGGACTAGCGGCTACGAGCAGTACTTC.

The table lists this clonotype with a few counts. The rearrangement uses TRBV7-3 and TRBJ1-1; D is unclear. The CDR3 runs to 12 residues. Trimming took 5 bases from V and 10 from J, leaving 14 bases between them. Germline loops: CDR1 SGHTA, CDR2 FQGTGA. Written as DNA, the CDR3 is TGTGCCAGCAGCCCAACGGGGAATAGAGCTTTCTTT. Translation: CASSPTGNRAFF.

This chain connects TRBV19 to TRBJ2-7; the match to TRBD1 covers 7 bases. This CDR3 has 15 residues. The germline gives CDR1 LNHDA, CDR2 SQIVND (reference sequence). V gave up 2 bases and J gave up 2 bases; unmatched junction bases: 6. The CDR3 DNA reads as TGTGCCAGTAGTATAAGGGACAGTGACCCCTACGAGCAGTACTTC. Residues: CASSIRDSDPYEQYF. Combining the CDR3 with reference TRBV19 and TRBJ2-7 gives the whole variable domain DGGITQSPKYLFRKEGQNVTLSCEQNLNHDAMYWYRQDPGQGLRLIYYSQIVNDFQKGDIAEGYSVSREKKESFPLTVTSAQKNPTAFYLCASSIRDSDPYEQYFGPGTRLTVT.

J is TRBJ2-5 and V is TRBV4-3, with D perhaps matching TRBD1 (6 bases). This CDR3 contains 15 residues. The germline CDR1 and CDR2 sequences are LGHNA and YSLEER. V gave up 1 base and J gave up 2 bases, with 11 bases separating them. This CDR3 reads CASSQADSSQETQYF. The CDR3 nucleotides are TGCGCCAGCAGCCAAGCGGACAGTAGTCAAGAGACCCAGTACTTC.

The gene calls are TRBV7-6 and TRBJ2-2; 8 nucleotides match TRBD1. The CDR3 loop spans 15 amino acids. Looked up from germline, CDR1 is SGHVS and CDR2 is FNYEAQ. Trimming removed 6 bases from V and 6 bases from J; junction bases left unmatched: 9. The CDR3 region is CASRPLSTGAGELFF. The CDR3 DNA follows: TGTGCCAGCAGACCTCTATCGACAGGGGCCGGGGAGCTGTTTTTT.

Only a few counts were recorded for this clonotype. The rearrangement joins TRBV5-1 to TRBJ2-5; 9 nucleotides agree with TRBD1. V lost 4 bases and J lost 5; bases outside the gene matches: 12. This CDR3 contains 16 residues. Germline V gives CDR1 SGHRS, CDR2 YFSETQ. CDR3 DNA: TGCGCCAGCAGCCTCCGGGACAGGGACCCAGGGGAGACCCAGTACTTC. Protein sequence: CASSLRDRDPGETQYF.